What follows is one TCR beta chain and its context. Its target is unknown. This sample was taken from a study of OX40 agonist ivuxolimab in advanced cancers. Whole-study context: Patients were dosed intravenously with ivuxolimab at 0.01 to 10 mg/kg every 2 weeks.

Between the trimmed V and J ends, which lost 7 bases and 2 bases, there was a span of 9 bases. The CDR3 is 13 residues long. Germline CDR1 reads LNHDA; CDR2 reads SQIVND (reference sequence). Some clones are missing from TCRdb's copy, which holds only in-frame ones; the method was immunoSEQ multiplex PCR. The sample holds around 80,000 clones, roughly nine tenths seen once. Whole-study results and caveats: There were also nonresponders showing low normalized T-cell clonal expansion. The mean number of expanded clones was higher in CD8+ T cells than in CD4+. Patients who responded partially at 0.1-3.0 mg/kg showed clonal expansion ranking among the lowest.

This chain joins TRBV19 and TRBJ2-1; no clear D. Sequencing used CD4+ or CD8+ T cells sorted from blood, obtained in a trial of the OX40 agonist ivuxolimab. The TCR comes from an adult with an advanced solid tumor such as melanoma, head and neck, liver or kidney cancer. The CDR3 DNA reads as TGTGCCAGTACCCGTCCCCCCTACAATGAGCAGTTCTTC. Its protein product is CASTRPPYNEQFF.